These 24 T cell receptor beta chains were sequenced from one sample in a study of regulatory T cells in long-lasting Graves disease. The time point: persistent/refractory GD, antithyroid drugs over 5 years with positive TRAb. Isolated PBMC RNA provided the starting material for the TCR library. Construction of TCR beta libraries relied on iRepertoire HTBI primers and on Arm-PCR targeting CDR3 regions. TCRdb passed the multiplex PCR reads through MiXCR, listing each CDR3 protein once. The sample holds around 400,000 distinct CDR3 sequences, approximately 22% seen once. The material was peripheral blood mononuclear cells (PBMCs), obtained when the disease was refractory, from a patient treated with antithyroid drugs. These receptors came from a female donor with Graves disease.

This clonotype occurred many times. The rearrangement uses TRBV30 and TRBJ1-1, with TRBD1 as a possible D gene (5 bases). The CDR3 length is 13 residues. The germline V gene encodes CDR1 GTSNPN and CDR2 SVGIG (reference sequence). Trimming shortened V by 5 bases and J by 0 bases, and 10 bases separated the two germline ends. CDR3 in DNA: TGTGCCTGGGACCAGGGCATGAACACTGAAGCTTTCTTT. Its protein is CAWDQGMNTEAFF.

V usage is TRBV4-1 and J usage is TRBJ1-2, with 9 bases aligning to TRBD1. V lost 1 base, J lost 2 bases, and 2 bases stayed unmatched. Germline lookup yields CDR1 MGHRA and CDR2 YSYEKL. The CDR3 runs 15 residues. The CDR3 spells CASSQGDRANYGYTF. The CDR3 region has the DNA TGCGCCAGCAGCCAAGGGGACAGGGCAAACTATGGCTACACCTTC.

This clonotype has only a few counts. The chain's CDR3 is CASSQGAREQPQHF. CDR3 DNA sequence: TGTGCCAGCAGCCAAGGGGCCAGGGAGCAGCCCCAGCATTTT. J is TRBJ1-5 and V is TRBV3-1, with D perhaps matching TRBD1 (5 bases). CDR1 LGHDT and CDR2 YNNKEL come from the germline V gene (reference sequence). V lost 1 base to trimming and J lost 7 bases, with 11 bases between them. The CDR3 consists of 14 residues.

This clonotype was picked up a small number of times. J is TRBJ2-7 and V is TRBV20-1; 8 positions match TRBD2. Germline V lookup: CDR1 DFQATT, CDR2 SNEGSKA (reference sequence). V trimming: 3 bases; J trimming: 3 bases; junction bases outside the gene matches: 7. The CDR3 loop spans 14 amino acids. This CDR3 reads CSASTREVIYEQYF. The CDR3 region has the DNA TGCAGTGCTAGTACGCGGGAGGTTATCTACGAGCAGTACTTC.

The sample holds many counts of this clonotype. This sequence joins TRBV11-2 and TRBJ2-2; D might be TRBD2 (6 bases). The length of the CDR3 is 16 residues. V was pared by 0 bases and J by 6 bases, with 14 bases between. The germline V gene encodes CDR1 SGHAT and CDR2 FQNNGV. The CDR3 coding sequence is TGTGCCAGCAGCTTAGATGGGGGACTCATCGCCGGGGAGCTGTTTTTT. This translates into CASSLDGGLIAGELFF.

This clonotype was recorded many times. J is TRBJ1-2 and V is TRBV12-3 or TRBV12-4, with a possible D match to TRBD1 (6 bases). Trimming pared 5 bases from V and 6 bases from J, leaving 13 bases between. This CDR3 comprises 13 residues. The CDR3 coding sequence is TGTGCCAGCAGTCCCCGGGACACTCATGGCTACACCTTC. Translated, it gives CASSPRDTHGYTF.

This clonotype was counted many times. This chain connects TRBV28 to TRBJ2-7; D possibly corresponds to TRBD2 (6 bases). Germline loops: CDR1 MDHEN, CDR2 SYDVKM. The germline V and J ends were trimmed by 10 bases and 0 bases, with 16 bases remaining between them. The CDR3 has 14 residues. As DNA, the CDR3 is TGTGCCACCGAACGGGGCGGGAACTCCTACGAGCAGTACTTC. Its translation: CATERGGNSYEQYF.

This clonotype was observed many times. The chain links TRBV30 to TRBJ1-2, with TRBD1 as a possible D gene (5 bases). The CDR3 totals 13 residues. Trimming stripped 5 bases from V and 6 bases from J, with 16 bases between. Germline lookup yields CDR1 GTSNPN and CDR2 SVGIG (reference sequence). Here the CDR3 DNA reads TGTGCCTGGGGACATGGACGGATCAATGGCTACACCTTC. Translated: CAWGHGRINGYTF.

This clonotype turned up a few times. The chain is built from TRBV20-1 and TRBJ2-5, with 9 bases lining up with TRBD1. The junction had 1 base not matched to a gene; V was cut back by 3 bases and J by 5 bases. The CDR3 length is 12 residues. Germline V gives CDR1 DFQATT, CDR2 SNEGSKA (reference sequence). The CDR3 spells CSARDRGETQYF. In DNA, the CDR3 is TGCAGTGCTAGGGACAGGGGCGAGACCCAGTACTTC.

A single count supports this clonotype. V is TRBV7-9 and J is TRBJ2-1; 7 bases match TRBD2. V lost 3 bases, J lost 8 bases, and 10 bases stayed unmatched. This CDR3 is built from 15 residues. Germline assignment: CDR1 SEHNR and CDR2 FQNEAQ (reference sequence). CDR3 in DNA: TGTGCCAGCAGCTTTCGCGGGGCAGGGAGGGATGAGCAGTTCTTC. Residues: CASSFRGAGRDEQFF.

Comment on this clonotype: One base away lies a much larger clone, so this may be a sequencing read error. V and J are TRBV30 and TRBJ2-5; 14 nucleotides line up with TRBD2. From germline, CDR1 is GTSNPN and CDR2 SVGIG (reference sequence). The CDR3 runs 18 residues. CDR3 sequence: CAWSVRRTSGRRQETRYF. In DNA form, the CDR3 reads TGTGCCTGGAGTGTCAGGAGGACTAGCGGGAGGCGGCAAGAGACCCGGTACTTC.

The CDR3 loop is CASSQLAGSTDTQYF. The CDR3, as DNA: TGTGCCAGCAGCCAATTAGCGGGGTCCACAGATACGCAGTATTTT. V gene TRBV11-2 combines with J gene TRBJ2-3, with 8 nucleotides matching TRBD2. J was trimmed by 2 bases and V by 5 bases; bases with no gene match: 6. The CDR3 runs 15 residues. Germline lookup yields CDR1 SGHAT and CDR2 FQNNGV.

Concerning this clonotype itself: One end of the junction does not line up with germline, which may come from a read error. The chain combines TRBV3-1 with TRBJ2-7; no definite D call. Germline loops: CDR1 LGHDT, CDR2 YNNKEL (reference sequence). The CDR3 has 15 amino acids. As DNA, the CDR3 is TGTGCCAGCAGCCCCCTAGGGCGGATCTCCCACGAGCAGTACTTC. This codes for CASSPLGRISHEQYF.

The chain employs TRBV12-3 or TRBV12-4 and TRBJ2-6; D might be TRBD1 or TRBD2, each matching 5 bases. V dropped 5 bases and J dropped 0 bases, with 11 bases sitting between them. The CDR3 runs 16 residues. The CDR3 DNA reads TGTGCCAGCAGTCTGGGACCGCGCTCTGGGGCCAACGTCCTGACTTTC. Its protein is CASSLGPRSGANVLTF.

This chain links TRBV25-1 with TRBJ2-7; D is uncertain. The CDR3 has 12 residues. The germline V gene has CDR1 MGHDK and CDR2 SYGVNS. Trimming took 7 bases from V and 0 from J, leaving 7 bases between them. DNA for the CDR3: TGTGCCAGCATAGGTCCCTCCTACGAGCAGTACTTC. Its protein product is CASIGPSYEQYF.

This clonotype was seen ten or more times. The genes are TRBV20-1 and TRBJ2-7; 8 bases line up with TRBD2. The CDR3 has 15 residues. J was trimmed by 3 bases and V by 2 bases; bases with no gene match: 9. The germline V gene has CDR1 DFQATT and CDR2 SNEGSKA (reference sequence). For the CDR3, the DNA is TGCAGTGCTAGACTGCGGACTAGCACCCGCTACGAGCAGTACTTC. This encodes CSARLRTSTRYEQYF.

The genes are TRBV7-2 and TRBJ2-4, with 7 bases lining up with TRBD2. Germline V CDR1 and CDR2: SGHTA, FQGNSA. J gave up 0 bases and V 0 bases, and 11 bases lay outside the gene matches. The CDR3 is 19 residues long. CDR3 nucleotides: TGTGCCAGCAGCTTAGCTGAGGGGAGGGCCGAACTAGCCAAAAACATTCAGTACTTC. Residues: CASSLAEGRAELAKNIQYF.

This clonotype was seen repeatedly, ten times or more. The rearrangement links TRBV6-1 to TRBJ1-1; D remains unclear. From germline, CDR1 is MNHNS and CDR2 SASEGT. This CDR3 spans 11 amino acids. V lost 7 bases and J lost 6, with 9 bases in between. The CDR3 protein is CASKPEPEAFF. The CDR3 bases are TGTGCCAGCAAACCAGAACCTGAAGCTTTCTTT.

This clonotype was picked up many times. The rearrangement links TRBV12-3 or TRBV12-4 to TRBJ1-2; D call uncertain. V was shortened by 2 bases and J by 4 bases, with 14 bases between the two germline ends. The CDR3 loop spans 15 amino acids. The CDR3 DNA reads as TGTGCCAGCAGTTTATTGATTTCGGGAATCTATGGCTACACCTTC. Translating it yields CASSLLISGIYGYTF.

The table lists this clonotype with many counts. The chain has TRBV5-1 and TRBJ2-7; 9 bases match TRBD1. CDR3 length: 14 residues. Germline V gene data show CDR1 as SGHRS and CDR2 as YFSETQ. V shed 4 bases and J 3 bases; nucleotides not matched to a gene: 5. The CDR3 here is CASSEWDRDYEQYF. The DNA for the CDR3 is TGCGCCAGCAGCGAGTGGGACAGGGACTACGAGCAGTACTTC.

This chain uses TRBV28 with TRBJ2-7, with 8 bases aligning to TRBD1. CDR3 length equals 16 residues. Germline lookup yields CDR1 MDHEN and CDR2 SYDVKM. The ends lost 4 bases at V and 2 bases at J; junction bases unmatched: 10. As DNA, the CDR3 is TGTGCCAGCAGTTCCGTCGGGGCAGGGGGCACCTACGAGCAGTACTTC. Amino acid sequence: CASSSVGAGGTYEQYF.

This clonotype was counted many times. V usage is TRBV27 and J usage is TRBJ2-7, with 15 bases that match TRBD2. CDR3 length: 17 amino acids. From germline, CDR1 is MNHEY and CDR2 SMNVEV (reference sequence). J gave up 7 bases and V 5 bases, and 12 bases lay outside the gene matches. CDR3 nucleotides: TGTGCCAGCAGTCTTTTCCCTCCGGGACTAGCGGGAGGTGAGCAGTACTTC. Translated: CASSLFPPGLAGGEQYF.

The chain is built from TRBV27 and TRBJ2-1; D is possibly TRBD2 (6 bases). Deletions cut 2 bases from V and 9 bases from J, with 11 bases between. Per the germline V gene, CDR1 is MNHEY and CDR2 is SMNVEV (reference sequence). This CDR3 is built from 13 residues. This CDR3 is CASSLSARGEQFF. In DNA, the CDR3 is TGTGCCAGCAGTTTAAGTGCGCGGGGTGAGCAGTTCTTC.

Here the CDR3 reads CASSHDGLYNEQFF. As DNA, the CDR3 is TGTGCCAGCAGTCATGACGGTTTATACAATGAGCAGTTCTTC. The V call is TRBV7-3, the J call TRBJ2-1; D unresolved. Trimming shortened V by 6 bases and J by 4 bases, and 13 bases separated the two germline ends. Per germline, CDR1 SGHTA and CDR2 FQGTGA. The CDR3 extends over 14 amino acids.